These T cell receptor beta chains were read from a single sample in a study of technical replicates of blood from a handful of donors. Method: immunoSEQ multiplex PCR; TCRdb's copy keeps in-frame clones and lacks some. Here the sample spans 50,000 to 75,000 clones, 93% being singletons. Sample: PBMCs. The receptors originated from a human donor in good health. Some clones in this sample may be carry-over from other donors' samples. Each CDR3 is given with its conserved first and last residue. A D gene is named only where the DNA matches it firmly. Size is omitted from some rows. Given values are once, few, many or a class for expanded clones.

v_call: TRBV27
clone_size: NA
d_call: NA
j_call: TRBJ1-4
cdr3_nt: TGTGCCAGCAGTTTGGACAGCCCAGAAAAGAATGAAAAACTGTTTTTT
cdr3_aa: CASSLDSPEKNEKLFF

v_call: TRBV4-3
clone_size: NA
d_call: NA
j_call: TRBJ1-1
cdr3_nt: TGCGCCAGCAGCCCCCAGGGTGGCCATACCACTGAAGCTTTCTTT
cdr3_aa: CASSPQGGHTTEAFF

v_call: TRBV2
clone_size: NA
d_call: TRBD2
j_call: TRBJ2-5
cdr3_nt: TGTGCCAGCAGTGTTACTAGCGGGAAGGAGACCCAGTACTTC
cdr3_aa: CASSVTSGKETQYF

v_call: TRBV19
clone_size: NA
d_call: NA
j_call: TRBJ1-2
cdr3_nt: TGTGCCAGTAGTATAGGAGGCGGGTCTTCGGGCGGCTACACCTTC
cdr3_aa: CASSIGGGSSGGYTF

v_call: TRBV10-3
clone_size: NA
d_call: NA
j_call: TRBJ2-1
cdr3_nt: TGCGCCATCAGTCCGGGACAAATGAGCTCCTACAATGAGCAGTTCTTC
cdr3_aa: CAISPGQMSSYNEQFF

v_call: TRBV10-3
clone_size: NA
d_call: TRBD1
j_call: TRBJ2-2
cdr3_nt: TGTGCCATCAGTGGGCTTCCCGGGACAGCCAACACCGGGGAGCTGTTTTTT
cdr3_aa: CAISGLPGTANTGELFF

v_call: TRBV11-2
clone_size: NA
d_call: NA
j_call: TRBJ1-3
cdr3_nt: TGTGCCAGCAGCTTAGAAACAGGCTCTGGAAACACCATATATTTT
cdr3_aa: CASSLETGSGNTIYF

v_call: TRBV4-2
clone_size: NA
d_call: TRBD2
j_call: TRBJ2-3
cdr3_nt: TGTGCCAGCAGCCAAACACCGGGACTAGCCACAGATACGCAGTATTTT
cdr3_aa: CASSQTPGLATDTQYF

v_call: TRBV5-4
clone_size: once
d_call: NA
j_call: TRBJ1-1
cdr3_nt: TGTGCCAGCAGCTTGGTCGGAGGGCGTCGGGCTTTCTTT
cdr3_aa: CASSLVGGRRAFF

v_call: TRBV7-7
clone_size: NA
d_call: NA
j_call: TRBJ2-1
cdr3_nt: TGTGCCAGCAGCTTAACGCGGAACAATGAGCAGTTCTTC
cdr3_aa: CASSLTRNNEQFF

v_call: TRBV2
clone_size: few
d_call: TRBD1
j_call: TRBJ1-1
cdr3_nt: TGTGCCAGCAGTTCGACAGGGGGTCGGACTGAAGCTTTCTTT
cdr3_aa: CASSSTGGRTEAFF

v_call: TRBV2
clone_size: NA
d_call: TRBD2
j_call: TRBJ2-1
cdr3_nt: TGTGCCAGCAAGTTGAGGGAAGCGGGAGGGCCCTACAATGAGCAGTTCTTC
cdr3_aa: CASKLREAGGPYNEQFF

v_call: TRBV25-1
clone_size: NA
d_call: NA
j_call: TRBJ1-1
cdr3_nt: TGTGCCAACAAGACAAAAATTCAAATGAGGAACACTGAAGCTTTCTTT
cdr3_aa: CANKTKIQMRNTEAFF

v_call: TRBV7-9
clone_size: NA
d_call: NA
j_call: TRBJ1-1
cdr3_nt: TGTGCCAGCAACAGGGTCCTGAACACTGAAGCTTTCTTT
cdr3_aa: CASNRVLNTEAFF

v_call: TRBV5-6
clone_size: NA
d_call: TRBD1
j_call: TRBJ2-7
cdr3_nt: TGTGCCAGCAGCGAGACAGGGGGGTCTTACGAGCAGTACTTC
cdr3_aa: CASSETGGSYEQYF

v_call: TRBV4-1
clone_size: NA
d_call: NA
j_call: TRBJ2-5
cdr3_nt: TGCGCCAGCAGCCAAGAACGACTGGAGACCCAGTACTTC
cdr3_aa: CASSQERLETQYF

v_call: TRBV4-3
clone_size: NA
d_call: NA
j_call: TRBJ2-7
cdr3_nt: TGCGCCAGCAGCCAAGAGTACAGGACGATGACCTACGAGCAGTACTTC
cdr3_aa: CASSQEYRTMTYEQYF

v_call: TRBV11-2
clone_size: NA
d_call: TRBD1
j_call: TRBJ1-6
cdr3_nt: TGTGCCAGCAGCTCCCTCCGACAGGGACGAAATTCACCCCTCCACTTT
cdr3_aa: CASSSLRQGRNSPLHF

v_call: TRBV4-1
clone_size: NA
d_call: TRBD1
j_call: TRBJ2-1
cdr3_nt: TGCGCCAGCAGCCCCCCGGGACAGGTCAATGAGCAGTTCTTC
cdr3_aa: CASSPPGQVNEQFF

v_call: TRBV2
clone_size: few
d_call: NA
j_call: TRBJ2-1
cdr3_nt: TGTGCCAGCAGTTGGGGGCGCGGAAATGAGCAGTTCTTC
cdr3_aa: CASSWGRGNEQFF

v_call: TRBV29-1
clone_size: NA
d_call: TRBD1
j_call: TRBJ1-2
cdr3_nt: TGCAGCGTCGAAATCCCGGGACAGTTCTATGGCTACACCTTC
cdr3_aa: CSVEIPGQFYGYTF

v_call: TRBV1
clone_size: NA
d_call: NA
j_call: TRBJ2-5
cdr3_nt: TGCACCAGCAGCCGAACGACAGGGTGTAGGGAGACCCAGTACTTC
cdr3_aa: CTSSRTTGCRETQYF

v_call: TRBV5-4
clone_size: NA
d_call: TRBD1
j_call: TRBJ2-2
cdr3_nt: TGTGCCAGCAGCAGCGCGACAGGGTCCGGGGAGCTGTTTTTT
cdr3_aa: CASSSATGSGELFF

v_call: TRBV27
clone_size: NA
d_call: NA
j_call: TRBJ1-6
cdr3_nt: TGTGCCAGCAGTCCGGGGAGCTCCTATAATTCACCCCTCCACTTT
cdr3_aa: CASSPGSSYNSPLHF

v_call: TRBV23-1
clone_size: NA
d_call: NA
j_call: TRBJ1-4
cdr3_nt: TGCGCCAGTCCAACCCAGGCAACTAATGAAAAACTGTTTTTT
cdr3_aa: CASPTQATNEKLFF

v_call: TRBV19
clone_size: NA
d_call: TRBD1
j_call: TRBJ2-5
cdr3_nt: TGTGCCAGTAGTATGCAGGGGGCAATTGAGACCCAGTACTTC
cdr3_aa: CASSMQGAIETQYF

v_call: TRBV5-6
clone_size: NA
d_call: TRBD1
j_call: TRBJ1-2
cdr3_nt: TGTGCCAGCAGCCCCGCAGGGGGCGTTTCGGGAGGCTACACCTTC
cdr3_aa: CASSPAGGVSGGYTF

v_call: TRBV29-1
clone_size: NA
d_call: NA
j_call: TRBJ2-7
cdr3_nt: TGCAGCGTTGAAGCAGAGGCATACGAGCAGTACTTC
cdr3_aa: CSVEAEAYEQYF

v_call: TRBV7-2
clone_size: NA
d_call: TRBD1
j_call: TRBJ2-7
cdr3_nt: TGTGCCAGCAGCCCACAGGGGAAAGCCTACGAGCAGTACTTC
cdr3_aa: CASSPQGKAYEQYF

v_call: TRBV7-2
clone_size: NA
d_call: TRBD2
j_call: TRBJ2-1
cdr3_nt: TGTGCCAGCAGCTTATCTCGGGGGGCCTACAATGAGCAGTTCTTC
cdr3_aa: CASSLSRGAYNEQFF

v_call: TRBV7-2
clone_size: NA
d_call: TRBD1
j_call: TRBJ2-1
cdr3_nt: TGTGCCAGCAGCCTTAAGACAGGGTATGAGCAGTTCTTC
cdr3_aa: CASSLKTGYEQFF

v_call: TRBV11-2
clone_size: NA
d_call: TRBD1
j_call: TRBJ2-5
cdr3_nt: TGTGCCAGCAGCCTCGGACAGGGCGGGGTAGGGGAGACCCAGTACTTC
cdr3_aa: CASSLGQGGVGETQYF

v_call: TRBV4-3
clone_size: NA
d_call: TRBD1
j_call: TRBJ2-7
cdr3_nt: TGCGCCAGCAGCCAAGATCGGGCCAGGGGGCTTGAGCAGTACTTC
cdr3_aa: CASSQDRARGLEQYF

v_call: TRBV21-1
clone_size: NA
d_call: NA
j_call: TRBJ1-3
cdr3_nt: TGTGCCAGCAGCAAAACCCTAGTGAATGGAAACACCATATATTTT
cdr3_aa: CASSKTLVNGNTIYF

v_call: TRBV11-2
clone_size: once
d_call: TRBD2
j_call: TRBJ2-2
cdr3_nt: TGTGCCAGCAGCTTAGAACTAGCGGGTAACACCGGGGAGCTGTTTTTT
cdr3_aa: CASSLELAGNTGELFF

v_call: TRBV18
clone_size: NA
d_call: NA
j_call: TRBJ1-6
cdr3_nt: TGTGCCAGCTCACCCCGCGGAGAGGGTTCACCCCTCCACTTT
cdr3_aa: CASSPRGEGSPLHF

v_call: TRBV30
clone_size: NA
d_call: TRBD2
j_call: TRBJ2-5
cdr3_nt: TGTGCCTGGGGACTAGCGGGAGCGGGGGAGACCCAGTACTTC
cdr3_aa: CAWGLAGAGETQYF

v_call: TRBV2
clone_size: NA
d_call: TRBD2
j_call: TRBJ2-7
cdr3_nt: TGTGCCAGCAGTGAAAGTCTAGCGGGATTATACGAGCAGTACTTC
cdr3_aa: CASSESLAGLYEQYF

v_call: TRBV5-5
clone_size: NA
d_call: TRBD1
j_call: TRBJ1-1
cdr3_nt: TGTGCCAGCAGCTTGAGACAGGGGGCGCAGACTGAAGCTTTCTTT
cdr3_aa: CASSLRQGAQTEAFF

v_call: TRBV20-1
clone_size: NA
d_call: NA
j_call: TRBJ2-5
cdr3_nt: TGCAGTGCCTCTCAAGAGACCCAGTACTTC
cdr3_aa: CSASQETQYF

v_call: TRBV18
clone_size: NA
d_call: TRBD1
j_call: TRBJ1-2
cdr3_nt: TGTGCCAGCTCACCCAACGGGGGCCCACAGGGGAGCTACACCTTC
cdr3_aa: CASSPNGGPQGSYTF

v_call: TRBV9
clone_size: NA
d_call: NA
j_call: TRBJ2-1
cdr3_nt: TGTGCCAGCAGCGTAGCTACGTGGGGCACCTACAATGAGCAGTTCTTC
cdr3_aa: CASSVATWGTYNEQFF

v_call: TRBV5-4
clone_size: NA
d_call: NA
j_call: TRBJ1-2
cdr3_nt: TGTGCCAGCAGCAGAGAGGCGGGATCCTATGGCTACACCTTC
cdr3_aa: CASSREAGSYGYTF

v_call: TRBV12-5
clone_size: NA
d_call: TRBD1
j_call: TRBJ2-7
cdr3_nt: TGTGCTAGTGGTTTCGGGACAGGGGAGTACTTC
cdr3_aa: CASGFGTGEYF

v_call: TRBV5-4
clone_size: NA
d_call: NA
j_call: TRBJ2-6
cdr3_nt: TGTGCCAGCAGCTTGATGAGTTCTGGGGCCAACGTCCTGACTTTC
cdr3_aa: CASSLMSSGANVLTF

v_call: TRBV7-8
clone_size: NA
d_call: NA
j_call: TRBJ1-5
cdr3_nt: TGTGCCAGCAGCTTACGCGGGGACAGCAATCAGCCCCAGCATTTT
cdr3_aa: CASSLRGDSNQPQHF

v_call: TRBV18
clone_size: NA
d_call: NA
j_call: TRBJ2-1
cdr3_nt: TGTGCCAGCTCCCCAGGAGGTTCGGACAATGAGCAGTTCTTC
cdr3_aa: CASSPGGSDNEQFF

v_call: TRBV7-3
clone_size: NA
d_call: NA
j_call: TRBJ2-5
cdr3_nt: TGTGCCAGCAGCATGGGCGTCCAAGAGACCCAGTACTTC
cdr3_aa: CASSMGVQETQYF